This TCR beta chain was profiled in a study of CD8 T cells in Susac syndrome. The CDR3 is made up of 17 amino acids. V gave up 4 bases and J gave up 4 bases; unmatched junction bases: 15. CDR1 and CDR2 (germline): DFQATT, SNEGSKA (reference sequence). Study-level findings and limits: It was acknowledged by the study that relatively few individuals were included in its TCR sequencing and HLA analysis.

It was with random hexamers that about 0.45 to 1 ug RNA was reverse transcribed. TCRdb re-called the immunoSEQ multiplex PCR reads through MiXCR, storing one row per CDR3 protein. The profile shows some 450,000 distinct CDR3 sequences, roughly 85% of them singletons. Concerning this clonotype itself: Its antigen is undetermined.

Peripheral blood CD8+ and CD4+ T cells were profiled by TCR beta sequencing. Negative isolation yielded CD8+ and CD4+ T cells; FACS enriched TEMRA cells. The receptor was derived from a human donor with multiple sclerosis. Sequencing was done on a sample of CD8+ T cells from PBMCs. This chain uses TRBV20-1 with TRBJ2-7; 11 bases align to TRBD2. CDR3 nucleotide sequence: TGCAGTGCTACTGCTAGCGGGAGGCCCGGCCGATCGTACGAGCAGTACTTC. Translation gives CSATASGRPGRSYEQYF.